What follows are 11 T cell receptor beta chains derived from one specimen sequenced in a study of Tregs in tolerant kidney transplant recipients. Profiled with immunoSEQ multiplex PCR; TCRdb holds only in-frame clones, not every one. The listing records tens of thousands of clones. The material sequenced was CD8+ T cells from blood, taken before the transplant. Receptors originate from a human donor who received a combined kidney and bone marrow transplant.

A word on this clone: The CDR3 end lies 3 residues beyond the end of the read and is filled in from the germline J gene. The chain combines TRBV30 with TRBJ2-7, with 7 bases lining up with TRBD1. Germline V gene data show CDR1 as GTSNPN and CDR2 as SVGIG (reference sequence). The CDR3 extends over 13 amino acids. V was clipped by 1 base and J by 4 bases; unmatched bases: 4. The CDR3 is CAWSGDRLYEQYF. The sequenced CDR3 bases are TGTGCCTGGAGTGGGGACAGATTATACGAG.

The sequenced part of the CDR3 DNA is TGCAGCGTTGAAGATTGGGGGGCATCTGGGCGGGGGTGGTCCTACAATGAG. It is translated as CSVEDWGASGRGWSYNE. The whole CDR3 reads CSVEDWGASGRGWSYNEQFF. The rearrangement links TRBV29-1 to TRBJ2-1; maybe TRBD2 (7 bases). The CDR3 is cut off 3 residues early in the read; its end comes from the germline J gene. Trimming removed 0 bases from V and 1 base from J, with 25 bases in between. Looked up from germline, CDR1 is SQVTM and CDR2 is ANQGSEA. This CDR3 spans 20 amino acids.

Comments on this clone: An end of the junction differs from the germline gene, which may be a read error. The sequenced fragment ends 3 residues before the CDR3 boundary, so the rest is inferred from the germline J gene. The chain couples TRBV4-2 to TRBJ2-5, with D uncertain. Germline V gene data show CDR1 as LGHNA and CDR2 as YNFKEQ. This CDR3 is built from 15 residues. CDR3 sequence reads: CASSQDQSGQETQYF. The part of the CDR3 DNA that was read is TGCGCCAGCAGCCAAGATCAGAGTGGCCAAGAGACC.

Worth noting for this clone: The CDR3 extends 3 residues past the end of the read, so its final part is completed from the germline J gene. This chain links TRBV30 with TRBJ1-1; D is perhaps TRBD1 (5 bases). The germline CDR1 and CDR2 sequences are GTSNPN and SVGIG (reference sequence). Trimming took 4 bases from V and 0 from J, leaving 6 bases between them. The CDR3 contains 12 residues. The DNA read from the CDR3 is TGTGCCTGGACAGGGTTGAACACTGAA. It specifies CAWTGLNTE. The CDR3 reads in full as CAWTGLNTEAFF.

Points on this clone: Sequencing ends 3 residues short of the CDR3 end; the germline J gene provides the rest. The chain recombines TRBV5-6 with TRBJ2-7; 8 positions match TRBD1. V shed 3 bases, J shed 6 bases, and the junction held 5 bases outside the gene matches. Germline CDR1 and CDR2: SGHDT and YYEEEE. The CDR3 contains 13 residues. The CDR3 loop is CASSYGTGGEQYF. The part of the CDR3 DNA that was read is TGTGCCAGCAGCTACGGGACAGGAGGCGAG.

Turning to this clone: Read coverage stops 3 residues before the CDR3 terminus; the germline J gene supplies the remainder. The rearrangement joins TRBV7-9 to TRBJ1-3; D might be TRBD1 (5 bases). The V gene's germline CDR1 is SEHNR and CDR2 FQNEAQ (reference sequence). V gave up 3 bases and J gave up 1 base, with 7 bases separating them. CDR3 size: 14 residues. The CDR3 spells CASSLPGSGNTIYF. The CDR3 bases that were read are TGTGCCAGCAGCTTGCCAGGGTCTGGAAACACC.

Worth noting for this clone: The read falls 3 residues short of the CDR3 end, and the missing part is taken from the germline J gene. The V call is TRBV2, the J call TRBJ2-2, with unresolved D. V was cut by 5 bases and J by 4 bases, with 5 bases left in between. This CDR3 spans 12 amino acids. CDR1 SNHLY and CDR2 FYNNEI come from the germline V gene. The CDR3 DNA, read in part, is TGTGCCAGCAGTACAGTCACCGGGGAG. It encodes CASSTVTGE. The whole CDR3 region reads CASSTVTGELFF. Supplemented by reference TRBV2 and TRBJ2-2, the full variable domain reads EPEVTQTPSHQVTQMGQEVILRCVPISNHLYFYWYRQILGQKVEFLVSFYNNEISEKSEIFDDQFSVERPDGSNFTLKIRSTKLEDSAMYFCASSTVTGELFFGEGSRLTVL.

Remarks on this clone: Read data end 3 residues before the CDR3 end; the end is taken from the germline J gene. V and J are TRBV7-6 and TRBJ1-4; tentatively, D is TRBD1 (5 bases). CDR1 is SGHVS, CDR2 FNYEAQ, per germline. CDR3 length equals 15 residues. V was pared by 6 bases and J by 6 bases, with 17 bases between. The CDR3 DNA, read in part, is TGTGCCAGCAGTCTGGACACAGCCTCGTATGAAAAA. This translates into CASSLDTASYEK. In full, the CDR3 is CASSLDTASYEKLFF.

A word on this clone: The read comes to an end 3 residues before the CDR3 does, leaving the germline J gene to fill in the end. The rearrangement links TRBV5-5 to TRBJ1-1, with D uncertain. Trimming cost V 2 bases and J 7 bases, with 15 bases left between them. This CDR3 has 14 amino acids. Germline V CDR1 and CDR2: SGHKS, YYEKEE (reference sequence). The part of the CDR3 DNA that was read is TGTGCCAGCAGCTTAAGGTCCTTCTTCGTTGAA. It codes for CASSLRSFFVE. The CDR3 in its entirety is CASSLRSFFVEAFF. The full variable domain, completed using reference TRBV5-5 and TRBJ1-1, is DAGVTQSPTHLIKTRGQQVTLRCSPISGHKSVSWYQQVLGQGPQFIFQYYEKEERGRGNFPDRFSARQFPNYSSELNVNALLLGDSALYLCASSLRSFFVEAFFGQGTRLTVV.

A note on this clone: Read coverage stops 3 residues before the CDR3 terminus; the germline J gene supplies the remainder. This rearrangement joins TRBV10-3 to TRBJ2-3, with a tentative D call TRBD2 (6 bases). Trimming stripped 3 bases from V and 0 bases from J, with 13 bases between. Germline CDR1 is ENHRY and CDR2 is SYGVKD. The CDR3 totals 16 residues. The CDR3 is CAISDLGGDSTDTQYF. The sequenced part of the CDR3 DNA is TGTGCCATCAGTGACTTGGGGGGAGACAGCACAGATACG.

About this clone itself: The CDR3 is cut off 3 residues early in the read; its end comes from the germline J gene. This chain connects TRBV20-1 to TRBJ2-6, with D tentatively TRBD1 (5 bases). The V end lost 6 bases, the J end lost 0 bases, and 18 bases lay between the germline ends. The CDR3 extends over 17 amino acids. Germline V lookup: CDR1 DFQATT, CDR2 SNEGSKA (reference sequence). Partial CDR3 DNA: TGCAGTGCCAGAACTTTGACAGCCTTCTCTGGGGCCAACGTC. Protein product: CSARTLTAFSGANV. The whole CDR3 reads CSARTLTAFSGANVLTF.